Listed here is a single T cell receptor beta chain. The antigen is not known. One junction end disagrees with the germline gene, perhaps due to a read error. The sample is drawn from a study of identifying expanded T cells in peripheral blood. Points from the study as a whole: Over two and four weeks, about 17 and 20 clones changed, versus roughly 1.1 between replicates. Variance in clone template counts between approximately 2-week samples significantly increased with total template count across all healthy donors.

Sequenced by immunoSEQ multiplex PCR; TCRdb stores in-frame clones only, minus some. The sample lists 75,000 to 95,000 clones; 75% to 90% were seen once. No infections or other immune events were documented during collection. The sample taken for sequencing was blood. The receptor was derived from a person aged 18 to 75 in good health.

The CDR3 DNA follows: TGTGCCAACAGTCGACAGGGAAACGAGCAGTACTTC. This gives the protein CANSRQGNEQYF. The chain combines TRBV27 with TRBJ2-7, with 7 nucleotides matching TRBD1. The CDR3 spans 12 residues. Germline loops: CDR1 MNHEY, CDR2 SMNVEV (reference sequence).